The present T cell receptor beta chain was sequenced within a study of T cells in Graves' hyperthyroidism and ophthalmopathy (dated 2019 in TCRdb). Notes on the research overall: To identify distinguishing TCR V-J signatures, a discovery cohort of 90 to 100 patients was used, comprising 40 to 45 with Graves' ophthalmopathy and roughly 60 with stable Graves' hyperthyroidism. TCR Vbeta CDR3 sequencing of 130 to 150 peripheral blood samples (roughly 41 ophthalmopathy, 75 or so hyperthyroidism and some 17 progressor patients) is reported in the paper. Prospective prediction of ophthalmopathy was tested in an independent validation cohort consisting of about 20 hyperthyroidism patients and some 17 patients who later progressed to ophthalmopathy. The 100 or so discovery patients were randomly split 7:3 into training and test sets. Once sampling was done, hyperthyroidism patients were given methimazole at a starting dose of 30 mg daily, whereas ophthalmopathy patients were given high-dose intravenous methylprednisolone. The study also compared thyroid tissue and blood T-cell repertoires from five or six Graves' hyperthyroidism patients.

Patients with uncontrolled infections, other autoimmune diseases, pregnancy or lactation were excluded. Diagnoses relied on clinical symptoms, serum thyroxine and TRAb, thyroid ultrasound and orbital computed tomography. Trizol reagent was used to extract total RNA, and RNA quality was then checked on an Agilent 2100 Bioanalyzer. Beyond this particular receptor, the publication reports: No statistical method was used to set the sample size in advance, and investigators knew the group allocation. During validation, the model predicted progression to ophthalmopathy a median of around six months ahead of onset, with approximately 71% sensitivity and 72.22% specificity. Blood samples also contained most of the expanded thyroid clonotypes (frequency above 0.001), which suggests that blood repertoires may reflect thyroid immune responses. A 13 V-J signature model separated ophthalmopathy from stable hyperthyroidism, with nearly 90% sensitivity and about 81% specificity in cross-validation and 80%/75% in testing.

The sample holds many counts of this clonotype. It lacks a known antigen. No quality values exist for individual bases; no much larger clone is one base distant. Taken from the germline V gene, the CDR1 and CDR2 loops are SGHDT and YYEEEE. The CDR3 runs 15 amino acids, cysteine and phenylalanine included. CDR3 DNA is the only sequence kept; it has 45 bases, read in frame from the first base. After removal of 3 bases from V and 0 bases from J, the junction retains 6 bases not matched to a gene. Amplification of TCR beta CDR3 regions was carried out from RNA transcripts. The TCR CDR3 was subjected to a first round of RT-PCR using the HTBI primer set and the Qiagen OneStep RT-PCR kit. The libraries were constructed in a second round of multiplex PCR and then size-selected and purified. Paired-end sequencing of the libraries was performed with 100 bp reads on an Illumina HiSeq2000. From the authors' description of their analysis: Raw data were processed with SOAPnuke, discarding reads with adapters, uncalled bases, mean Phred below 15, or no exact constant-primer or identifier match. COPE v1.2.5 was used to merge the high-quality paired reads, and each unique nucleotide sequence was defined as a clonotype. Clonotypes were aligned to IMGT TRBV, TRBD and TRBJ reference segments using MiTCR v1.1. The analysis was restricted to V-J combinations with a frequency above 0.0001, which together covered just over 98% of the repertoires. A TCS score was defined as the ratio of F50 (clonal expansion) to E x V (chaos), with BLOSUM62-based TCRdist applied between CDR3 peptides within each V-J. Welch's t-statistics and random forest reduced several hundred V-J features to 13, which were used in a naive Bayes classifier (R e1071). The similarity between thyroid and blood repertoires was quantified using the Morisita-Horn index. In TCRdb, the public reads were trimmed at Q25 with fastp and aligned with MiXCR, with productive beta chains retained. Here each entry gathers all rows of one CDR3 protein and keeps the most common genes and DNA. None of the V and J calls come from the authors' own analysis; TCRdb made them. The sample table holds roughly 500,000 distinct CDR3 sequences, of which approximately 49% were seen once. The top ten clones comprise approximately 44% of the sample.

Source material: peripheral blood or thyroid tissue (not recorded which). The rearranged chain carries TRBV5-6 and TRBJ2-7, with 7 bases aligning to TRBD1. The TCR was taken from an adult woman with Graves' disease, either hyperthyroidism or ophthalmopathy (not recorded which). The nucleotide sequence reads TGTGCCAGCAGCTCAGGACAGGCCTACTCCTACGAGCAGTACTTC. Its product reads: CASSSGQAYSYEQYF.